The next 8 T cell receptor beta chains were all read from a single sample in a study of cytomegalovirus exposure and HLA in healthy donors. A multiplex PCR was run with 60 Vbeta primers and 13 Jbeta primers. The data were produced by immunoSEQ multiplex PCR, yet TCRdb's version contains in-frame clones alone and is incomplete. The sample carries approximately 160,000 clones, around 78% recorded once. Material: PBMCs. The receptor set was obtained from a woman aged 50 to 65 in good health and CMV-seropositive.

In this sample, this clone turned up a few times. The rearrangement joins TRBV7-3 to TRBJ1-1; 7 positions match TRBD1. This CDR3 contains 14 residues. The germline gives CDR1 SGHTA, CDR2 FQGTGA. The trim removed 2 bases at V and 5 bases at J, leaving 5 bases unmatched. CDR3: CASSLDEGATEAFF. The CDR3 DNA follows: TGTGCCAGCAGCTTAGATGAGGGGGCTACTGAAGCTTTCTTT.

This clone was seen a few times. This sequence joins TRBV6-1 and TRBJ2-3; perhaps TRBD2 as D (6 bases). Looked up from germline, CDR1 is MNHNS and CDR2 is SASEGT. The length of the CDR3 is 15 residues. V was trimmed by 6 bases and J by 2 bases, leaving 15 bases between them. The CDR3: CASRGNSGTTDTQYF. The CDR3 nucleotides read TGTGCCAGCAGGGGGAATAGCGGAACCACAGATACGCAGTATTTT.

V usage is TRBV19 and J usage is TRBJ2-7, with D perhaps matching TRBD2 (6 bases). The ends were cut back, 5 bases at V and 3 bases at J, with 11 bases in the middle. Germline CDR1 reads LNHDA; CDR2 reads SQIVND (reference sequence). The CDR3 covers 13 residues. The CDR3 here is CASSYAGNYEQYF. CDR3 sequence (DNA): TGTGCCAGTAGTTACGCGGGGAACTACGAGCAGTACTTC. Using reference TRBV19 and TRBJ2-7 for the parts outside the CDR3, the full variable domain is DGGITQSPKYLFRKEGQNVTLSCEQNLNHDAMYWYRQDPGQGLRLIYYSQIVNDFQKGDIAEGYSVSREKKESFPLTVTSAQKNPTAFYLCASSYAGNYEQYFGPGTRLTVT.

The rearrangement links TRBV5-1 to TRBJ2-7; 9 nucleotides align to TRBD2. CDR3 size: 15 residues. V lost 0 bases to trimming and J lost 3 bases; unmatched junction nucleotides: 4. Germline lookup yields CDR1 SGHRS and CDR2 YFSETQ. The CDR3, as DNA: TGCGCCAGCAGCTTGGCAAGCGGGGGGCTCTACGAGCAGTACTTC. It specifies CASSLASGGLYEQYF.

This chain links TRBV6-1 with TRBJ1-3, with unresolved D. This CDR3 comprises 15 residues. Trimming pared 1 base from V and 4 bases from J, leaving 11 bases between. Per the germline V gene, CDR1 is MNHNS and CDR2 is SASEGT. The CDR3 sequence is CASSEVWGGGNTIYF. The CDR3 DNA is TGTGCCAGCAGTGAAGTGTGGGGAGGGGGAAACACCATATATTTT.

This sequence joins TRBV7-8 and TRBJ1-5; TRBD1 might be the D (5 bases). V gave up 2 bases and J gave up 2 bases, with 10 bases separating them. The CDR3 totals 15 residues. CDR1 is SGHVS and CDR2 is FQNEAQ in the germline V gene. CDR3 in DNA: TGTGCCAGCAGCTTAAGGGGCCGTGGCAATCAGCCCCAGCATTTT. Translating gives CASSLRGRGNQPQHF.

The chain has TRBV10-3 and TRBJ1-3, with no clear D. Germline CDR1 reads ENHRY; CDR2 reads SYGVKD. The CDR3 runs 15 residues. Trimming pared 4 bases from V and 0 bases from J, leaving 10 bases between. Here the CDR3 DNA reads TGTGCCATCAGTGCGGGAGGGAACTCTGGAAACACCATATATTTT. It encodes CAISAGGNSGNTIYF.

The chain is built from TRBV9 and TRBJ2-7; D might be TRBD2 (6 bases). This CDR3 has 13 residues. The V end was cut by 2 bases, the J end by 7 bases, with 13 bases between. Germline-derived CDR1 and CDR2 are SGDLS and YYNGEE. As DNA, the CDR3 is TGTGCCAGCAGCGTGGGACTTACCGGTGAGCAGTACTTC. Translating it yields CASSVGLTGEQYF.